This T cell receptor beta chain was found in a study of shared clonotypes between healthy human individuals. About the research overall: The donors, two women and a few men, were aged 18 to 49. Study results and caveats: Few donors limited the genetic and exposure-history diversity represented.

Every one of the donors was a Caucasian adult that lived in Nashville, Tennessee. Authors' methods: ImmunoSEQ output held junction-only sequences without quality scores, so filtering differed. TCRdb's table, derived via immunoSEQ multiplex PCR, lists solely in-frame clones and lacks some. That table supplies the V and J calls and clone size; D and trimming were determined from the DNA. The sample yields 450,000 to 500,000 clones, about 78% seen once. This CDR3 is built from 17 residues. Unmatched junction bases numbered 9, after V lost 3 bases and J lost 4 bases. Looked up from germline, CDR1 is SGHNT and CDR2 is YYREEE (reference sequence). Regarding this clone: Its specificity is unknown.

The receptor's source is a middle-aged woman in good health. Some clones in this sample may be carry-over from other donors' samples. Sample: PBMCs. This rearrangement joins TRBV5-4 to TRBJ2-2; 10 nucleotides match TRBD2. CDR3 protein: CASSSKAGGPSTGELFF. The CDR3 DNA follows: TGTGCCAGCAGCTCCAAAGCGGGAGGGCCTAGCACCGGGGAGCTGTTTTTT.